This T cell receptor (beta chain) was retrieved from a study of T cells after somatic rescue of genetic block. Trimming took 4 bases from V and 3 from J; bases not matched to a gene: 8. Germline V gives CDR1 MGHRA, CDR2 YSYEKL. The CDR3 has 15 amino acids. Assay: immunoSEQ multiplex PCR; the TCRdb copy retains only in-frame clones and omits some. The data show 100,000 to 120,000 clones, over 80% seen once. Sequenced sample: peripheral blood mononuclear cells (PBMCs). The chain employs TRBV4-1 and TRBJ2-7, with 8 bases lining up with TRBD1. This receptor was taken from a woman between 18 and 30 years old. CDR3 in DNA: TGCGCCAGCAGCCGTTCCGGGACAGGAGGCTACGAGCAGTACTTC. Its protein is CASSRSGTGGYEQYF.